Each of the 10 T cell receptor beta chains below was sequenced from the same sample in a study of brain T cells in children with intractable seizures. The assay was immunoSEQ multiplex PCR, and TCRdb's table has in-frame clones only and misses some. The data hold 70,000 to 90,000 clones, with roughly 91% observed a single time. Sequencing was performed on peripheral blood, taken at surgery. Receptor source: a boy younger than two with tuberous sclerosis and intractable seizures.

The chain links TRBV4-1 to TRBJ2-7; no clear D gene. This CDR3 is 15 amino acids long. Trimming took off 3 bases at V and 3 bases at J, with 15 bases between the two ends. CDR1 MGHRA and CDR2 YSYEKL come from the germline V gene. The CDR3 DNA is TGCGCCAGCAGCCAGACTCTTTTACGGGTCTACGAGCAGTACTTC. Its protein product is CASSQTLLRVYEQYF.

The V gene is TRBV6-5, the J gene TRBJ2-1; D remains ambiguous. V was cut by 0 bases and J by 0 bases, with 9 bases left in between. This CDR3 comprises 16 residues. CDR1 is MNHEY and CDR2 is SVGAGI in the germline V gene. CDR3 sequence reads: CASSYSTLRSYNEQFF. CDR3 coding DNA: TGTGCCAGCAGTTACTCGACCCTACGCTCCTACAATGAGCAGTTCTTC.

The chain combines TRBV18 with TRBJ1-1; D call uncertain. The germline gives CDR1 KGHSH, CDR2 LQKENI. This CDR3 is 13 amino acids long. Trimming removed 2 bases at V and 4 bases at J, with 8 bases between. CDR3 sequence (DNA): TGTGCCAGCTCACCATTCCAGTTCACTGAAGCTTTCTTT. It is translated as CASSPFQFTEAFF.

The CDR3 spells CASSIGYGYTF. CDR3 coding DNA: TGTGCCAGTAGTATTGGTTATGGCTACACCTTC. This chain links TRBV19 with TRBJ1-2; no clear D. The CDR3 loop spans 11 amino acids. Trimming left V 3 bases short and J 5 bases short, with 4 bases between. Germline V lookup: CDR1 LNHDA, CDR2 SQIVND (reference sequence). The complete variable domain, with remaining parts taken from reference TRBV19 and TRBJ1-2, reads DGGITQSPKYLFRKEGQNVTLSCEQNLNHDAMYWYRQDPGQGLRLIYYSQIVNDFQKGDIAEGYSVSREKKESFPLTVTSAQKNPTAFYLCASSIGYGYTFGSGTRLTVV.

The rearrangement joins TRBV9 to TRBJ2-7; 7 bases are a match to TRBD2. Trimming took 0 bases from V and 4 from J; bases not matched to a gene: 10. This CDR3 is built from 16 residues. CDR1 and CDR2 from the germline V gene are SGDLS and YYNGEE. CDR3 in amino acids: CASSVGASGTYYEQYF. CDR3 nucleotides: TGTGCCAGCAGCGTAGGGGCTAGCGGAACCTATTACGAGCAGTACTTC.

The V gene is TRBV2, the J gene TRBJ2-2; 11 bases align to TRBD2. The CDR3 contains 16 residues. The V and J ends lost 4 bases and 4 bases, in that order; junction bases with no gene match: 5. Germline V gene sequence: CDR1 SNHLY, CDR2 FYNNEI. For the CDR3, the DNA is TGTGCCAGCAGTGCTCTAGCGGGAGGAGCCACCGGGGAGCTGTTTTTT. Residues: CASSALAGGATGELFF.

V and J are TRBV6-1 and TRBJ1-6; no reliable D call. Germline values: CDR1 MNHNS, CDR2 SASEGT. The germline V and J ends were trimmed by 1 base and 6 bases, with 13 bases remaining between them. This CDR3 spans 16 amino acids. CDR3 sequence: CASSEGVGRSNSPLHF. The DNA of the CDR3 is TGTGCCAGCAGTGAAGGGGTGGGGAGAAGTAATTCACCCCTCCACTTT.

CDR3 residues: CASSQDTGAYGYTF. In DNA form, the CDR3 reads TGTGCCAGCAGCCAAGACACAGGGGCCTATGGCTACACCTTC. The chain recombines TRBV3-1 (or the pseudogene TRBV3-2) with TRBJ1-2; 7 bases agree with TRBD1. The CDR3 loop spans 14 amino acids. Germline V gene lookup returns CDR1 LGHDT and CDR2 YNNKEL (reference sequence). V lost 0 bases and J lost 4; bases outside the gene matches: 2.

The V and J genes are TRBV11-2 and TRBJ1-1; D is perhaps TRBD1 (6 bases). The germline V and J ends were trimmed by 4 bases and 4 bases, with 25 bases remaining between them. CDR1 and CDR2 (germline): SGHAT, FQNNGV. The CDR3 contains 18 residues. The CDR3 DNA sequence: TGTGCCAGCAGCTCCCGTAAACCTCGGGACACGGAAAGCACTGAAGCTTTCTTT. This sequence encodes CASSSRKPRDTESTEAFF.

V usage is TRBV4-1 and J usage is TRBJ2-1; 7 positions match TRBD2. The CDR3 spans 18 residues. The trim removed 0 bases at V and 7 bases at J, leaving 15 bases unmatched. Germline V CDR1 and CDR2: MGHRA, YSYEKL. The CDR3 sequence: CASSQDWASGPTWNEQFF. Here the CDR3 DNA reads TGCGCCAGCAGCCAAGATTGGGCTAGCGGACCCACTTGGAATGAGCAGTTCTTC.